A selection of T cell receptor beta chains follows, all from one sample in a study of CD8+ T cells in alopecia areata. Measured with immunoSEQ multiplex PCR; TCRdb has only the in-frame clones, and not every one. Of about 190,000 clones in the sample, around 64% were seen once. The starting material was CD4+ T cells sorted from blood, obtained between weeks 49 and 50, from a patient treated with tofacitinib. The receptors stem from a human donor with alopecia areata. The CDR3 runs from the conserved cysteine through the conserved F or W. D genes are given only for firm matches. The size field is filled for only some rows; it gives once, few, many or a size class.

J | D | size | V | CDR3 | DNA
TRBJ1-2 | - | many | TRBV18 | CASSPPGRTDYGYTF | TGTGCCAGCTCACCACCGGGCAGGACTGACTATGGCTACACCTTC
TRBJ1-1 | - | - | TRBV5-6 | CASSLYYRGGTEAFF | TGTGCCAGCAGCTTGTATTATCGGGGAGGAACTGAAGCTTTCTTT
TRBJ1-1 | - | few | TRBV29-1 | CSVEDRGGNTEAFF | TGCAGCGTTGAAGATCGCGGAGGAAACACTGAAGCTTTCTTT
TRBJ2-4 | - | - | TRBV6-4 | CASSARKENIQYF | TGTGCCAGCAGTGCAAGGAAGGAGAACATTCAGTACTTC
TRBJ1-2 | - | once | TRBV30 | CAWKPGDYGYTF | TGTGCCTGGAAGCCTGGGGACTATGGCTACACCTTC
TRBJ1-2 | - | - | TRBV9 | CASTGGPGAYGYTF | TGTGCCAGCACGGGGGGACCAGGGGCCTATGGCTACACCTTC
TRBJ1-4 | - | few | TRBV5-1 | CASSLGRATNEKLFF | TGCGCCAGCAGCTTGGGAAGAGCAACTAATGAAAAACTGTTTTTT
TRBJ1-2 | - | - | TRBV30 | CAWSVGNGYTF | TGTGCCTGGAGTGTGGGTAATGGCTACACCTTC
TRBJ1-1 | - | - | TRBV29-1 | CSVDQGDGTEAFF | TGCAGCGTTGATCAAGGGGATGGAACTGAAGCTTTCTTT
TRBJ1-2 | - | - | TRBV7-9 | CASSLPIPYGYTF | TGTGCCAGCAGCTTACCGATCCCCTATGGCTACACCTTC
TRBJ2-4 | - | - | TRBV4-3 | CASSQDNIQYF | TGCGCCAGCAGCCAAGATAACATTCAGTACTTC
TRBJ1-1 | - | - | TRBV29-1 | CSVGQYPEAFF | TGCAGCGTCGGACAGTACCCTGAAGCTTTCTTT
TRBJ1-5 | TRBD1 | - | TRBV2 | CASSVDRVGQIESNQPQHF | TGTGCCAGCAGTGTGGACAGGGTAGGCCAGATCGAGAGCAATCAGCCCCAGCATTTT
TRBJ1-2 | - | - | TRBV13 | CASSLDGDLGGYTF | TGTGCCAGCAGCTTAGATGGGGACCTGGGTGGCTACACCTTC
TRBJ2-3 | - | - | TRBV29-1 | CSVEGSRTDTQYF | TGCAGCGTTGAGGGCAGTCGCACAGATACGCAGTATTTT
TRBJ2-4 | - | - | TRBV5-1 | CASSLQWGKGYENIQYF | TGCGCCAGCAGCTTGCAGTGGGGGAAAGGTTACGAAAACATTCAGTACTTC
TRBJ1-1 | TRBD1 | - | TRBV7-2 | CASSLYGDREGFF | TGTGCCAGCAGCTTATATGGAGACAGGGAAGGTTTCTTT
TRBJ1-2 | - | - | TRBV15 | CATSSPPGTGNYGYTF | TGTGCCACCAGCTCCCCCCCCGGGACGGGGAACTATGGCTACACCTTC
TRBJ1-2 | TRBD1 | - | TRBV29-1 | CSVDAQGAYGYTF | TGCAGCGTTGATGCGCAGGGGGCCTATGGCTACACCTTC
TRBJ2-2 | - | few | TRBV5-1 | CASSLVGGGSGELFF | TGCGCCAGCAGCTTGGTAGGTGGTGGATCCGGGGAGCTGTTTTTT
TRBJ2-4 | - | few | TRBV7-2 | CASSLGGLGIQYF | TGTGCCAGCAGCTTAGGAGGGCTTGGCATTCAGTACTTC
TRBJ2-7 | - | few | TRBV15 | CATSKQLHSKDSYEQYF | TGTGCCACCAGCAAACAGTTACATAGCAAGGACTCCTACGAGCAGTACTTC
TRBJ1-4 | - | - | TRBV25-1 | CASSEAGAGEKLFF | TGTGCCAGCAGTGAGGCAGGGGCGGGCGAAAAACTGTTTTTT
TRBJ1-1 | - | - | TRBV29-1 | CSVAWVSTEAFF | TGCAGCGTTGCTTGGGTCTCGACTGAAGCTTTCTTT
TRBJ2-1 | TRBD2 | - | TRBV30 | CAWSLAGGPRYEQFF | TGTGCCTGGAGTTTAGCGGGGGGGCCTCGTTATGAGCAGTTCTTC
TRBJ1-1 | TRBD1 | - | TRBV5-1 | CASSLTGATEAFF | TGCGCCAGCAGCTTGACAGGGGCCACTGAAGCTTTCTTT
TRBJ2-7 | - | - | TRBV6-5 | CASTGQTYEQYF | TGTGCCAGCACGGGGCAGACCTACGAGCAGTACTTC
TRBJ1-2 | - | - | TRBV30 | CAWRTGTGSWGYTF | TGTGCCTGGAGGACCGGGACTGGCAGTTGGGGCTACACCTTC
TRBJ2-1 | - | few | TRBV10-3 | CAIGEASVLYNEQFF | TGTGCCATCGGGGAGGCTAGCGTTCTATACAATGAGCAGTTCTTC
TRBJ1-2 | TRBD1 | - | TRBV10-3 | CAISSDRGDGYTF | TGTGCCATCAGTTCGGACAGGGGGGATGGCTACACCTTC
TRBJ2-7 | - | - | TRBV19 | CASSMGQGRRDEQYF | TGTGCCAGTAGTATGGGGCAGGGGCGGCGAGACGAGCAGTACTTC
TRBJ1-2 | - | - | TRBV7-2 | CASSLAGTGGRGGYTF | TGTGCCAGCAGCTTAGCCGGGACGGGGGGAAGAGGAGGCTACACCTTC
TRBJ1-5 | - | - | TRBV27 | CASSQDGSNQPQHF | TGTGCCAGCAGCCAAGACGGTAGCAATCAGCCCCAGCATTTT
TRBJ2-3 | - | - | TRBV30 | CAWSHNDISAQYF | TGTGCCTGGAGCCACAATGACATTTCAGCGCAGTATTTT